This T cell receptor (beta chain) was sequenced for a study of cytomegalovirus exposure and HLA in healthy donors. About the research overall: The approximately 120 validation repertoires and the approximately 640 first-cohort repertoires shared a platform, a later analysis reported.

TCRdb's copy holds only in-frame clones and misses some; the assay was immunoSEQ multiplex PCR. The sample has 110,000 or so clones; more than 70% are singletons. Regarding the study as a whole: Rare TCR sequences dominated, though some public TCRs recurred in many donors.

V shed 0 bases, J shed 2 bases, and the junction held 4 bases outside the gene matches. Germline V CDR1 and CDR2: LGHNT, FRNRAP. The CDR3 is made up of 16 amino acids. The donors formed part of the approximately 120-subject validation cohort, distinct from the roughly 730-subject first cohort. About this clone itself: Its antigen is unknown.

Sequencing was done on a sample of PBMCs. The TCR was taken from a woman aged 25 to 39 in good health and CMV-seronegative. The V gene is TRBV12-5, the J gene TRBJ2-5, with 9 positions matching TRBD2. CDR3 residues: CASGLVLAGKQETQYF. The CDR3 DNA reads as TGTGCTAGTGGTTTGGTCCTAGCGGGGAAACAAGAGACCCAGTACTTC.